This TCR beta chain was captured by sequencing in a study of blood T cell repertoires in COVID-19. Many counts were recorded for this clone. CDR1 is LNHNV, CDR2 YYDKDF, per germline (reference sequence). The CDR3 has 15 amino acids. V lost 0 bases and J lost 0, with 9 bases in between. In the study's own analysis: Estimates of nucleated cell counts were drawn from the amplification of reference gene primers. TCRdb's copy holds only in-frame clones and misses some; the assay was immunoSEQ multiplex PCR. V and J calls plus clone size are reproduced from that table; the DNA served to infer D and trimming. Of 300,000 to 450,000 clones in the sample, about 90% were seen once.

This TCR derives from a man younger than 40 who had recovered from COVID-19. The sample consisted of PBMCs or T cells enriched from blood (not recorded which). The chain couples TRBV15 to TRBJ2-7; D may be TRBD1 (5 bases). CDR3 residues: CATSRDRASSYEQYF. The DNA of the CDR3 is TGTGCCACCAGCAGAGACAGGGCAAGCTCCTACGAGCAGTACTTC.